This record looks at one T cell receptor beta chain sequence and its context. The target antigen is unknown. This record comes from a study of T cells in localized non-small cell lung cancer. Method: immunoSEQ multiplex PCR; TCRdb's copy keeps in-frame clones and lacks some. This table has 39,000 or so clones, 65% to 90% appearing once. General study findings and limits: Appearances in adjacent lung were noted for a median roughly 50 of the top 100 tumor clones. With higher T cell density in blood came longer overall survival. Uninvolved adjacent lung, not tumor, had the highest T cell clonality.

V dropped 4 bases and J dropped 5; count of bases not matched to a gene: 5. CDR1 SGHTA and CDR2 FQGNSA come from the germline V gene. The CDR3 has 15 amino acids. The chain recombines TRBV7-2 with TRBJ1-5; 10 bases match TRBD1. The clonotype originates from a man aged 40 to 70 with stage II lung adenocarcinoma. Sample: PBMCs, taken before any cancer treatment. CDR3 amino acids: CASSSRTGGDQPQHF. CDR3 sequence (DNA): TGTGCCAGCAGCTCCCGGACAGGGGGGGATCAGCCCCAGCATTTT.